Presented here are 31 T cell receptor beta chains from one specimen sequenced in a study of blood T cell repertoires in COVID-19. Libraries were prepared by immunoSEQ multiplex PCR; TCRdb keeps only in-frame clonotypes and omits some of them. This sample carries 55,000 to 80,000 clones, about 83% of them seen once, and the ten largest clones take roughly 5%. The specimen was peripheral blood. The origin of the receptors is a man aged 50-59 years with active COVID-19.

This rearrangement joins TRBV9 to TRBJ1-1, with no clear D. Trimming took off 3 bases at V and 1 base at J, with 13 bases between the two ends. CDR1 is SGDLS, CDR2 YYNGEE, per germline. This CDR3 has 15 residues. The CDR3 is CASSAQIEENTEAFF. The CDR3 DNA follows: TGTGCCAGCAGCGCTCAAATCGAGGAGAACACTGAAGCTTTCTTT.

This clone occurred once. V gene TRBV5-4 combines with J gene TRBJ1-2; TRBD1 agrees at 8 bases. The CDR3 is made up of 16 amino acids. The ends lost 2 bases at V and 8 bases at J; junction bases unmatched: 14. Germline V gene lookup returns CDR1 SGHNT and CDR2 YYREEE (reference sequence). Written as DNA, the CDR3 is TGTGCCAGCAGCTTTGACAGGACAGGGAGGGGAGACGGCTACACCTTC. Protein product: CASSFDRTGRGDGYTF. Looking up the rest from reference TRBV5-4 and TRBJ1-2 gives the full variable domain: ETGVTQSPTHLIKTRGQQVTLRCSSQSGHNTVSWYQQALGQGPQFIFQYYREEENGRGNFPPRFSGLQFPNYSSELNVNALELDDSALYLCASSFDRTGRGDGYTFGSGTRLTVV.

In DNA form, the CDR3 reads TGTGCCACCAGTGATTTCGGGAGTGAGCAGTTCTTC. It codes for CATSDFGSEQFF. The genes are TRBV24-1 and TRBJ2-1, with TRBD2 as a possible D gene (6 bases). The CDR3 is 12 amino acids. Germline V gene sequence: CDR1 KGHDR, CDR2 SFDVKD. The V end lost 1 base, the J end lost 9 bases, and 6 bases lay between the germline ends.

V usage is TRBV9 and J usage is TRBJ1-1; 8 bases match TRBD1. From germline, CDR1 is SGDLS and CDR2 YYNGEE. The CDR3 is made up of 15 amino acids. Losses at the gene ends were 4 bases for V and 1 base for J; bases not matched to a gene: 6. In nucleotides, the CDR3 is TGTGCCAGCAGCTCCTACGGGACAGGGAACACTGAAGCTTTCTTT. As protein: CASSSYGTGNTEAFF.

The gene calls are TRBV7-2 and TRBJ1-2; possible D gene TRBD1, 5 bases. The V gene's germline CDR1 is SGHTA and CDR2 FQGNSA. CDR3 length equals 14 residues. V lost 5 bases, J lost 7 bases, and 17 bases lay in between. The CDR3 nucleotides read TGTGCCAGCAGCCCCCCAACAGGCTTGGGTGGCTACACCTTC. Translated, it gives CASSPPTGLGGYTF.

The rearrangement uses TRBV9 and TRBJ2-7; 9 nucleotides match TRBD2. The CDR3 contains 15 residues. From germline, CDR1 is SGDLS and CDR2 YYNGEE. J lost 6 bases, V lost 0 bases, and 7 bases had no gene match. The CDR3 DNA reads TGTGCCAGCAGCGTAGTGCCTAGCGGGAAAGTCGAGCAGTACTTC. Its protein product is CASSVVPSGKVEQYF.

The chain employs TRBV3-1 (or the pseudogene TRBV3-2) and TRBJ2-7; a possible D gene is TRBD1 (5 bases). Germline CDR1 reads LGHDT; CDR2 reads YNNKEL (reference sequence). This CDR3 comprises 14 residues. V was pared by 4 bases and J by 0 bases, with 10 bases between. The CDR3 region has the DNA TGTGCCAGCAGCCCACTCAGGGACTCCTACGAGCAGTACTTC. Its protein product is CASSPLRDSYEQYF.

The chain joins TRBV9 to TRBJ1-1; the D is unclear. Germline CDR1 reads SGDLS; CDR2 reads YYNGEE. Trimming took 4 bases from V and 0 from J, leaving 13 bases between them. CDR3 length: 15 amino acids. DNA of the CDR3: TGTGCCAGCAGCCCGCCCGGGAGCCTGAACACTGAAGCTTTCTTT. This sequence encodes CASSPPGSLNTEAFF.

The CDR3 nucleotides are TGTGCCAGCAGCAAGACTAGGGAGCGTGGCGGGGAGCTGTTTTTT. Encoded protein: CASSKTRERGGELFF. The V call is TRBV14, the J call TRBJ2-2; perhaps TRBD2 as D (6 bases). Germline assignment: CDR1 SGHDN and CDR2 FVKESK. CDR3 size: 15 residues. V lost 5 bases, J lost 7 bases, and 17 bases lay in between.

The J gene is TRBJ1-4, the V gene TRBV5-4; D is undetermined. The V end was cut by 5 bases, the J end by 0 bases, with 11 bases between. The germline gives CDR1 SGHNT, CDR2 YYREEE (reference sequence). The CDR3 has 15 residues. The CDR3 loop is CASRPGVATNEKLFF. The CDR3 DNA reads TGTGCCAGCAGGCCCGGGGTTGCAACTAATGAAAAACTGTTTTTT.

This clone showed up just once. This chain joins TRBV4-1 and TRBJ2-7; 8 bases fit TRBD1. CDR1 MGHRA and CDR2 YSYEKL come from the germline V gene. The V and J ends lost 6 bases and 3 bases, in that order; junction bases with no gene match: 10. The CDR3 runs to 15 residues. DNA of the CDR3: TGCGCCAGCAGAGATCGCGCAGGGGGCTACTACGAGCAGTACTTC. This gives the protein CASRDRAGGYYEQYF.

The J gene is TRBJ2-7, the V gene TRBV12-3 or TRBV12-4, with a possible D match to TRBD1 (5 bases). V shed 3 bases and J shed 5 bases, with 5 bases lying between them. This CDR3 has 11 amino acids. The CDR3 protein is CASSFRDEQYF. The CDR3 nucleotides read TGTGCCAGCAGTTTCAGGGACGAGCAGTACTTC.

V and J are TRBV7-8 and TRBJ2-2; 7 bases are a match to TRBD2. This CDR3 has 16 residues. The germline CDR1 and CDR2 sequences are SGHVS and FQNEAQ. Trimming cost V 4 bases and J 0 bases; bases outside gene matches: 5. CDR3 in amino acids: CASSSSSGSNTGELFF. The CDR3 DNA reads TGTGCCAGCAGCTCGTCTAGCGGTTCGAACACCGGGGAGCTGTTTTTT.

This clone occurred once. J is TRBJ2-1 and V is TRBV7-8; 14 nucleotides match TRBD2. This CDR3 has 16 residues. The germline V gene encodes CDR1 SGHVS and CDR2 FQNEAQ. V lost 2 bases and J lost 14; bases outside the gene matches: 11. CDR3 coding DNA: TGTGCCAGCAGCTTATGGCAAGGGACTAGCGGGAGAAGGGAGTTCTTC. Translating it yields CASSLWQGTSGRREFF.

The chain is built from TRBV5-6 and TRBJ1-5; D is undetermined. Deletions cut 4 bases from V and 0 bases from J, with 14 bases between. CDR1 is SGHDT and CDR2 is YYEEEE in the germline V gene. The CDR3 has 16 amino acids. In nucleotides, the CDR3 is TGTGCCAGCAGCGCCTTCAGAGGCGGTAGCAATCAGCCCCAGCATTTT. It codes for CASSAFRGGSNQPQHF.

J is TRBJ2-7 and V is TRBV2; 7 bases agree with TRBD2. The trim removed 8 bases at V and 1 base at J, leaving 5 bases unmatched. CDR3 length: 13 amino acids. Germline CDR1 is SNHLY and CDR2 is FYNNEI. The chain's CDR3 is CASGLVVSYEQYF. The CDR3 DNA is TGTGCCAGCGGACTAGTGGTATCCTACGAGCAGTACTTC.

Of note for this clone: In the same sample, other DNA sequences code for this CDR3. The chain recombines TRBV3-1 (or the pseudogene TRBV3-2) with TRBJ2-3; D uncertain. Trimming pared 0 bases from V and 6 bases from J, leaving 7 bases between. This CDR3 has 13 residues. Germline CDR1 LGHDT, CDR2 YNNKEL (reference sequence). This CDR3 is CASSQDWPDTQYF. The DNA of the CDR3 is TGTGCCAGCAGCCAAGATTGGCCGGATACGCAGTATTTT.

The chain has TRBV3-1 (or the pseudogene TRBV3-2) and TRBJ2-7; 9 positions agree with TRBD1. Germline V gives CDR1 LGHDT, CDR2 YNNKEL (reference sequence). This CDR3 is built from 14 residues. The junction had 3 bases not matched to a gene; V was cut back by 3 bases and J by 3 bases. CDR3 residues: CASSQSDRGYEQYF. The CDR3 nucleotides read TGTGCCAGCAGCCAGTCGGACAGGGGCTACGAGCAGTACTTC.

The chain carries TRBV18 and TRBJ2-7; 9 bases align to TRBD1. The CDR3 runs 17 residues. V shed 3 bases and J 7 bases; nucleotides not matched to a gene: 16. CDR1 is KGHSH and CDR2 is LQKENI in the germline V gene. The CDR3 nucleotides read TGTGCCAGCTCACCCATACCAAACAGGGGGCGAAAGGAAGAGCAGTACTTC. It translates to CASSPIPNRGRKEEQYF. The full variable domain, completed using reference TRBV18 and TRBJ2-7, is NAGVMQNPRHLVRRRGQEARLRCSPMKGHSHVYWYRQLPEEGLKFMVYLQKENIIDESGMPKERFSAEFPKEGPSILRIQQVVRGDSAAYFCASSPIPNRGRKEEQYFGPGTRLTVT.

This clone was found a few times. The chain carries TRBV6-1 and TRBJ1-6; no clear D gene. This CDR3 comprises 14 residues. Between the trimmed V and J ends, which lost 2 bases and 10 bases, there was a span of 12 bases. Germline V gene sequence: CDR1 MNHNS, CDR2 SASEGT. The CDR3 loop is CASSEYDVGSPLHF. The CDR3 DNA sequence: TGTGCCAGCAGTGAATATGACGTGGGCTCACCCCTCCACTTT.

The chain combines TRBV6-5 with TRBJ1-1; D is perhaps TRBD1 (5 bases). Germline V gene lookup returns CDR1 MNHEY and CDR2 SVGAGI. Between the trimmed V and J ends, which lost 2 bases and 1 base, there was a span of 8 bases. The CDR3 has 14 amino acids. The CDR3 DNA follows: TGTGCCAGCAGTTACGGACAAGAGAACACTGAAGCTTTCTTT. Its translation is CASSYGQENTEAFF.

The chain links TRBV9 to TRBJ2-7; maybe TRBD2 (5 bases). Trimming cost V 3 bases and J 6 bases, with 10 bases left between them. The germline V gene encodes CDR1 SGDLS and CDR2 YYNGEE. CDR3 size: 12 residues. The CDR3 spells CASSANSAEQYF. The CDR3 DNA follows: TGTGCCAGCAGCGCCAATAGCGCCGAGCAGTACTTC. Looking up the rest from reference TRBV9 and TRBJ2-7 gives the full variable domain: DSGVTQTPKHLITATGQRVTLRCSPRSGDLSVYWYQQSLDQGLQFLIQYYNGEERAKGNILERFSAQQFPDLHSELNLSSLELGDSALYFCASSANSAEQYFGPGTRLTVT.

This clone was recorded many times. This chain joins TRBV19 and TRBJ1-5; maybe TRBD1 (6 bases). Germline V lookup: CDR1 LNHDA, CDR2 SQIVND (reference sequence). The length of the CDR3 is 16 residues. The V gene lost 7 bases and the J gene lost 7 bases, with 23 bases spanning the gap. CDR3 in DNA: TGTGCCAGTACGGCCCAATATACAGGGTCACACCAGCCCCAGCATTTT. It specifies CASTAQYTGSHQPQHF.

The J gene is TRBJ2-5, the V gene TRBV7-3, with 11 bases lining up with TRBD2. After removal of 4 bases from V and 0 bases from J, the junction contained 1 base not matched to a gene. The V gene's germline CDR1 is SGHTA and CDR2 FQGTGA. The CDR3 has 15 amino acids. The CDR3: CASSSSGGYQETQYF. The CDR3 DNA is TGTGCCAGCAGCTCTAGCGGGGGGTACCAAGAGACCCAGTACTTC.

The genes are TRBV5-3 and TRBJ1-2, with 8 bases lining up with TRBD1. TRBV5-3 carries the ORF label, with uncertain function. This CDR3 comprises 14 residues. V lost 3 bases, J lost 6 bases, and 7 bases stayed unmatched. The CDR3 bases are TGTGCCAGAAGCTCCGGACAGGGCGAGGATGGCTACACCTTC. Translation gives CARSSGQGEDGYTF.

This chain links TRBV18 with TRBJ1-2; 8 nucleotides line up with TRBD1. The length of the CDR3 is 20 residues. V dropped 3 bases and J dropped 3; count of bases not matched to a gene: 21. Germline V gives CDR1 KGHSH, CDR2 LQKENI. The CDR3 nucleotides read TGTGCCAGCTCACCTCTTTTAGGGGTTAGCCAGGGGGCCAGTGACTATGGCTACACCTTC. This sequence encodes CASSPLLGVSQGASDYGYTF.

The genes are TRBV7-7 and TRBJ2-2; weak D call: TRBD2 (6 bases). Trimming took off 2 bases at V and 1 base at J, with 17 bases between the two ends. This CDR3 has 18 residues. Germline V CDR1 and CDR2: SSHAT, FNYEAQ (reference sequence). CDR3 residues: CASSLRPPSSENTGELFF. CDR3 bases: TGTGCCAGCAGCTTACGACCCCCCTCTAGCGAGAACACCGGGGAGCTGTTTTTT.

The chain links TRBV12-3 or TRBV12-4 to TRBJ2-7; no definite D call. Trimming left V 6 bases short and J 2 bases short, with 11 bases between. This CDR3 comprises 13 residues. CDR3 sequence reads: CASSTERAYEQYF. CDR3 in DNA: TGTGCCAGCAGCACTGAACGGGCCTACGAGCAGTACTTC.

CDR3 sequence: CASSRGGWVTDTQYF. The CDR3 DNA is TGTGCCAGTAGTAGGGGCGGTTGGGTCACAGATACGCAGTATTTT. The V gene is TRBV19, the J gene TRBJ2-3, with a possible D match to TRBD1 (5 bases). With 4 bases removed from V and 2 bases from J, the gap between germline ends came to 13 bases. Germline CDR1 reads LNHDA; CDR2 reads SQIVND (reference sequence). This CDR3 spans 15 amino acids.

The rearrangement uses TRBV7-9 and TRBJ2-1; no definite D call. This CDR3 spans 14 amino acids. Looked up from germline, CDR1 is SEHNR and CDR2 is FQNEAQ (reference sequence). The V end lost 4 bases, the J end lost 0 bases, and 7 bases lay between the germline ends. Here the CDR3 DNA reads TGTGCCAGCAGCTCCAGGATCTCCTACAATGAGCAGTTCTTC. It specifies CASSSRISYNEQFF.

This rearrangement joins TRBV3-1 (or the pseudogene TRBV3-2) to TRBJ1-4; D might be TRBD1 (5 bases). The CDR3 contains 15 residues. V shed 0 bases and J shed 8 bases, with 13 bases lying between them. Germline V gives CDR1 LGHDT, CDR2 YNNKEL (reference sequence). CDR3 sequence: CASSQETGGLEKLFF. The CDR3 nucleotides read TGTGCCAGCAGCCAAGAAACAGGAGGGTTGGAAAAACTGTTTTTT.